This T cell receptor (beta chain) comes out of a study of patients and donors after allogeneic stem cell transplantation. This clonotype was observed a handful of times. V shed 6 bases, J shed 2 bases, and the junction held 6 bases outside the gene matches. CDR3 length: 14 residues. Germline CDR1 ENHRY, CDR2 SYGVKD. Via MiXCR, TCRdb re-called the RT-PCR reads, giving one row per CDR3 protein. The repertoire holds approximately 430,000 distinct CDR3 sequences, with under 20% as singletons. The sequenced material came from blood, either unsorted or a sorted T cell fraction (not recorded which). This chain links TRBV10-3 with TRBJ1-1, with 7 bases matching TRBD1. The sequence derives from a human donor who was either an allogeneic HSCT recipient or a stem cell or donor lymphocyte infusion donor (not recorded which). It is not recorded whose cells these are; they may come from a transplant donor. CDR3 nucleotides: TGTGCCATCAGGATGACAGGGCCCAACACTGAAGCTTTCTTT. It specifies CAIRMTGPNTEAFF.